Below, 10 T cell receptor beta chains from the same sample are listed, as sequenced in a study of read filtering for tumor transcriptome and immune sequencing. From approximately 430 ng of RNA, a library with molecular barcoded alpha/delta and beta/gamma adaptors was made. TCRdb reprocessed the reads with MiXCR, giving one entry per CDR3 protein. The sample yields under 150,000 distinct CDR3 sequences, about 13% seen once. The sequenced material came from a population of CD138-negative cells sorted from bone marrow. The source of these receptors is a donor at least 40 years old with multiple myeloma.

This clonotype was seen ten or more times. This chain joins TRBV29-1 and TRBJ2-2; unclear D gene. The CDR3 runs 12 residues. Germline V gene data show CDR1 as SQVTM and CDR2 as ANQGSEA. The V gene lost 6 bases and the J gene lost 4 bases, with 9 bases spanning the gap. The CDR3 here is CSVDQSTGELFF. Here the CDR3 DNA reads TGCAGCGTAGACCAGAGCACCGGGGAGCTGTTTTTT.

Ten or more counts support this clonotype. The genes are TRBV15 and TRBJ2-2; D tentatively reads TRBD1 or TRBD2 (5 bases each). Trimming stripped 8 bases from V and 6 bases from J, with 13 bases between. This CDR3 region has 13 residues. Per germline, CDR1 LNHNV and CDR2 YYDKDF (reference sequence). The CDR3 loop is CATRGPRAGELFF. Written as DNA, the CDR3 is TGTGCCACCCGAGGGCCCAGGGCCGGGGAGCTGTTTTTT.

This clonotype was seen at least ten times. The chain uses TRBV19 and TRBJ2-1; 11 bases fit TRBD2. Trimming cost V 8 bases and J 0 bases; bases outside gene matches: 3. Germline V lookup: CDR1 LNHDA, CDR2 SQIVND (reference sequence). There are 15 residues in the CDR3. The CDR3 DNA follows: TGTGCCAGTGGGACTAGCGGTCCCTCCTACAATGAGCAGTTCTTC. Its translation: CASGTSGPSYNEQFF.

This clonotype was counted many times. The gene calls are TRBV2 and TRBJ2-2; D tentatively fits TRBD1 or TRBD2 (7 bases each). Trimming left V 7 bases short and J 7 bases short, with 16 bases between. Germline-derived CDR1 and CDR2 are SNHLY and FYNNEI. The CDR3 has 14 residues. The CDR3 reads CASTAPGGDGELFF. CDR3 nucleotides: TGTGCCAGCACCGCCCCAGGGGGGGACGGGGAGCTGTTTTTT. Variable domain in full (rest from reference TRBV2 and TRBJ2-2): EPEVTQTPSHQVTQMGQEVILRCVPISNHLYFYWYRQILGQKVEFLVSFYNNEISEKSEIFDDQFSVERPDGSNFTLKIRSTKLEDSAMYFCASTAPGGDGELFFGEGSRLTVL.

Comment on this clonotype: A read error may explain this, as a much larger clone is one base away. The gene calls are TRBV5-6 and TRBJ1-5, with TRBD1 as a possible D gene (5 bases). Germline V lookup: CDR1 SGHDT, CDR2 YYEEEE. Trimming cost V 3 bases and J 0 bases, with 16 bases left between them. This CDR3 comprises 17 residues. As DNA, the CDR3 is TGTGCCAGCAGCTCCGTCGACAGAACCTATAGCAATCAGCCCCAGCATTTT. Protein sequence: CASSSVDRTYSNQPQHF.

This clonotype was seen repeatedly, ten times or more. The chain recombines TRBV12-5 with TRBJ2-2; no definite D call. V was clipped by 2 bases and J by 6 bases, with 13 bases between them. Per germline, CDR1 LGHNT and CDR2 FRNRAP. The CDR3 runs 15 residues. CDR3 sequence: CASGLRAPESGELFF. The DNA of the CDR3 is TGTGCTAGTGGTTTGAGGGCCCCGGAGTCCGGGGAGCTGTTTTTT.

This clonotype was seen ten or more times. The CDR3 loop reads CASSTLAGSSGKDTQYF. DNA for the CDR3: TGCGCCAGCAGCACGCTCGCGGGGTCTAGCGGGAAGGATACGCAGTATTTT. The genes are TRBV5-1 and TRBJ2-3; 9 nucleotides line up with TRBD2. After removal of 4 bases from V and 6 bases from J, the junction contained 15 bases not matched to a gene. This CDR3 is 17 amino acids long. The V gene's germline CDR1 is SGHRS and CDR2 YFSETQ.

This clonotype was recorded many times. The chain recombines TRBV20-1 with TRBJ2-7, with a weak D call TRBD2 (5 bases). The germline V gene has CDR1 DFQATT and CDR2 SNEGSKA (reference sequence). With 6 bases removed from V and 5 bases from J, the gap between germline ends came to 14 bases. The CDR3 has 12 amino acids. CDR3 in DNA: TGCAGTGCACCCTTTAGCGTCCACGAGCAGTACTTC. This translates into CSAPFSVHEQYF.

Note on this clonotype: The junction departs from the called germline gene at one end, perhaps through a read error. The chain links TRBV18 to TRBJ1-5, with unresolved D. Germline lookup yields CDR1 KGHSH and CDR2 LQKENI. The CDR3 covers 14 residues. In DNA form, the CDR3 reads TGTGCCAGCTCGCCCCAAGATAGCAATCGGCCCCAGCATTTT. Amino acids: CASSPQDSNRPQHF. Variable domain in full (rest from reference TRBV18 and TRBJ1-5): NAGVMQNPRHLVRRRGQEARLRCSPMKGHSHVYWYRQLPEEGLKFMVYLQKENIIDESGMPKERFSAEFPKEGPSILRIQQVVRGDSAAYFCASSPQDSNRPQHFGDGTRLSIL.

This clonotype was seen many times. The CDR3: CASTILSGRGMNTEAFF. DNA of the CDR3: TGTGCCAGCACCATTTTAAGTGGCAGGGGTATGAACACTGAAGCTTTCTTT. The chain uses TRBV12-3 or TRBV12-4 and TRBJ1-1; a possible D gene is TRBD1 (6 bases). Trimming removed 7 bases from V and 0 bases from J, with 21 bases in between. The CDR3 runs to 17 residues.